The 10 T cell receptor beta chains listed next were all sequenced from one sample in a study of PD-1 blockade in classical Hodgkin lymphoma. Clones were read by immunoSEQ multiplex PCR, and TCRdb kept only the in-frame ones, dropping some. The sample lists 90,000 or so clones; about 93% were seen once. Patients all relapsed after autologous stem cell transplantation, and there was variation in brentuximab vedotin exposure. Sequencing used peripheral blood mononuclear cells (PBMCs), obtained before the second cycle of nivolumab. The source of these receptors is a human donor with classical Hodgkin lymphoma.

V usage is TRBV30 and J usage is TRBJ1-1, with D possibly matching TRBD1 (5 bases). Germline assignment: CDR1 GTSNPN and CDR2 SVGIG (reference sequence). The CDR3 covers 18 residues. Deletions cut 3 bases from V and 0 bases from J, with 23 bases between. CDR3 coding DNA: TGTGCCTGGAGAGTCTCCGTGGGGCAGGGACGACTGAACACTGAAGCTTTCTTT. Amino acid sequence: CAWRVSVGQGRLNTEAFF.

This clone has only one observation. This CDR3 reads CASSPTRLAGGDEQFF. CDR3 DNA sequence: TGTGCCAGCAGCCCCACCAGGCTAGCGGGTGGTGATGAGCAGTTCTTC. The chain links TRBV7-9 to TRBJ2-1, with 8 positions matching TRBD2. The CDR3 loop spans 16 amino acids. Germline CDR1 and CDR2: SEHNR and FQNEAQ (reference sequence). Losses at the gene ends were 5 bases for V and 8 bases for J; bases not matched to a gene: 14.

This rearrangement joins TRBV27 to TRBJ2-4; perhaps D is TRBD1 or TRBD2 (6 bases each). Trimming left V 6 bases short and J 3 bases short, with 12 bases between. The CDR3 has 14 amino acids. CDR1 and CDR2 (germline): MNHEY, SMNVEV (reference sequence). The CDR3 DNA is TGTGCCAGCAGGCTCAGGGGAGGCAAAAACATTCAGTACTTC. This gives the protein CASRLRGGKNIQYF.

The chain couples TRBV25-1 to TRBJ2-7, with TRBD2 matching over 8 bases. The V gene's germline CDR1 is MGHDK and CDR2 SYGVNS. V trimming: 3 bases; J trimming: 6 bases; junction bases outside the gene matches: 4. There are 13 residues in the CDR3. The CDR3 spells CASSEAGGSEQYF. The CDR3 region has the DNA TGTGCCAGCAGTGAGGCGGGAGGATCCGAGCAGTACTTC.

Comment on this clone: Germline is not matched at one junction end, which may reflect a read error. The chain combines TRBV18 with TRBJ2-7; D might be TRBD2 (5 bases). CDR3 size: 14 residues. Germline V lookup: CDR1 KGHSH, CDR2 LQKENI. The CDR3 is CTSSPPGSSYEQYF. The CDR3 DNA reads as TGTACCAGCTCACCACCGGGATCATCCTACGAGCAGTACTTC.

The chain employs TRBV10-1 and TRBJ2-7; 8 positions match TRBD2. CDR1 is WNHNN and CDR2 is SYGVQD in the germline V gene (reference sequence). CDR3 size: 18 residues. V was clipped by 8 bases and J by 7 bases; unmatched bases: 25. This chain's CDR3 is CASDPRDWTSSDFGEQYF. The CDR3 nucleotides are TGCGCCAGCGACCCCCGCGATTGGACTAGCTCGGACTTCGGAGAGCAGTACTTC.

The genes are TRBV6-6 and TRBJ1-1; D uncertain. V lost 2 bases and J lost 0, with 10 bases in between. The CDR3 is made up of 15 amino acids. Germline assignment: CDR1 MNHNY and CDR2 SVGAGI (reference sequence). The DNA of the CDR3 is TGTGCCAGCAGTTACCTCTCGATGATGAACACTGAAGCTTTCTTT. Amino acid sequence: CASSYLSMMNTEAFF.

This clone was picked up one time. The V gene is TRBV19, the J gene TRBJ2-5; D ambiguous. CDR1 and CDR2 from the germline V gene are LNHDA and SQIVND (reference sequence). This CDR3 is built from 14 residues. Trimming left V 5 bases short and J 3 bases short, with 13 bases between. The CDR3: CASSRLASKETQYF. As DNA, the CDR3 is TGTGCCAGTAGTCGTTTAGCCAGTAAAGAGACCCAGTACTTC.

The chain employs TRBV19 and TRBJ2-7; D unresolved. The CDR3 length is 14 residues. Trimming pared 1 base from V and 3 bases from J, leaving 10 bases between. From germline, CDR1 is LNHDA and CDR2 SQIVND (reference sequence). DNA of the CDR3: TGTGCCAGTAGTATAGTTCCTACAAGCTACGAGCAGTACTTC. Translation: CASSIVPTSYEQYF.

The chain couples TRBV5-1 to TRBJ1-4; D call uncertain. Germline lookup yields CDR1 SGHRS and CDR2 YFSETQ. The CDR3 has 14 residues. Trimming cost V 1 base and J 2 bases, with 6 bases left between them. The CDR3 bases are TGCGCCAGCAGCTTGTCGGGGACTAATGAAAAACTGTTTTTT. Translation: CASSLSGTNEKLFF.